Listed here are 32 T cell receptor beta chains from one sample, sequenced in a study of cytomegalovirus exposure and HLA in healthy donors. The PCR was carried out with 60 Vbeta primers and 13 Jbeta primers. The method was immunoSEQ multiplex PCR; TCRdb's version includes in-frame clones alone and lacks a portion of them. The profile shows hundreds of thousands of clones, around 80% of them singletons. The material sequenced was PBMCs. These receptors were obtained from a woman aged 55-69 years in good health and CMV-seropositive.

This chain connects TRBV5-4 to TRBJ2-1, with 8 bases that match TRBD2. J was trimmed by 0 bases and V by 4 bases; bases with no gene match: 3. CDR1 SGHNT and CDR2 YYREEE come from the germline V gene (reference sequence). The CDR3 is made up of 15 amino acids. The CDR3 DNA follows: TGTGCCAGCAGCCAGGGGACTAGCTCCTACAATGAGCAGTTCTTC. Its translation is CASSQGTSSYNEQFF.

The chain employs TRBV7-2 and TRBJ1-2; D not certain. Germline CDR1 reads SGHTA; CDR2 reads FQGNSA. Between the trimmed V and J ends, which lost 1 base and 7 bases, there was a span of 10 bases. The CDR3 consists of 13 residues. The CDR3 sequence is CASSLVGRAGYTF. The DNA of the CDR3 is TGTGCCAGCAGCTTAGTAGGGAGGGCTGGCTACACCTTC.

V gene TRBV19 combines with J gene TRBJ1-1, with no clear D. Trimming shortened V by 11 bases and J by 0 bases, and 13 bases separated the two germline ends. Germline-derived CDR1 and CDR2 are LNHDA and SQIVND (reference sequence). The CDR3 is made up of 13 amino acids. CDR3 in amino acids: CAAQAGVNTEAFF. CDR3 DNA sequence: TGTGCCGCTCAGGCCGGGGTGAACACTGAAGCTTTCTTT.

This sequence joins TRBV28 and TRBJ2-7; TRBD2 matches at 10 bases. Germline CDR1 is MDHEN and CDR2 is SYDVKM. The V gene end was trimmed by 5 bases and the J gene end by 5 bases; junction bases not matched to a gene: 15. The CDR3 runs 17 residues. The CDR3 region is CASSLPVSGTSVDEQYF. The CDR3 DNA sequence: TGTGCCAGCAGTCTCCCCGTCTCTGGGACTAGCGTCGACGAGCAGTACTTC.

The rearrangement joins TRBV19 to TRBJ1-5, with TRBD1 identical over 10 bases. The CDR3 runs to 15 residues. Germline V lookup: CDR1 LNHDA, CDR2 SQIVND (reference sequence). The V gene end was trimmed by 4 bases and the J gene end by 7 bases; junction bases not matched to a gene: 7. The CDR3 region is CASSRRQGAKQPQHF. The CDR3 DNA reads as TGTGCCAGTAGTAGACGACAGGGGGCTAAGCAGCCCCAGCATTTT. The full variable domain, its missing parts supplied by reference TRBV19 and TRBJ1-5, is DGGITQSPKYLFRKEGQNVTLSCEQNLNHDAMYWYRQDPGQGLRLIYYSQIVNDFQKGDIAEGYSVSREKKESFPLTVTSAQKNPTAFYLCASSRRQGAKQPQHFGDGTRLSIL.

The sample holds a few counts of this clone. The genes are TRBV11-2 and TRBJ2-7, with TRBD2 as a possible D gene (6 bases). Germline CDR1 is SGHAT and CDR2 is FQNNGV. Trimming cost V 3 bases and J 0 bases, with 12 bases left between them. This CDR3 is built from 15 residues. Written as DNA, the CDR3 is TGTGCCAGCAGCTTCGCGGGAACTATCTCCTACGAGCAGTACTTC. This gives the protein CASSFAGTISYEQYF.

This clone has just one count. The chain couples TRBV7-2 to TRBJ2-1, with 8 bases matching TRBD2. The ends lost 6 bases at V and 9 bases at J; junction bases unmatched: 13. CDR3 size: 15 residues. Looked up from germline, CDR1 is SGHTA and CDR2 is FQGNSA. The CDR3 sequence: CASSWTRGGLGEQFF. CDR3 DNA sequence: TGTGCCAGCAGTTGGACCCGGGGGGGTCTGGGTGAGCAGTTCTTC.

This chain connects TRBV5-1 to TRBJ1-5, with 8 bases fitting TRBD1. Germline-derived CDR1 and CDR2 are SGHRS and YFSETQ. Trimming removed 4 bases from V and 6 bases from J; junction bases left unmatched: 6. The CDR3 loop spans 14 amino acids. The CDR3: CASSPGGAAQPQHF. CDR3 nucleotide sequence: TGCGCCAGCAGCCCAGGGGGCGCGGCTCAGCCCCAGCATTTT.

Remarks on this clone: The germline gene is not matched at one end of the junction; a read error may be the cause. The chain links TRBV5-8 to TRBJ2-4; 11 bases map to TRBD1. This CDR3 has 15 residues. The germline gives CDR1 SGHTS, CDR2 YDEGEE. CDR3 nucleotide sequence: TGTGCCAGCAACTTGGGGGACAGGGGGGGAGACATTCAGTACTTC. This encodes CASNLGDRGGDIQYF.

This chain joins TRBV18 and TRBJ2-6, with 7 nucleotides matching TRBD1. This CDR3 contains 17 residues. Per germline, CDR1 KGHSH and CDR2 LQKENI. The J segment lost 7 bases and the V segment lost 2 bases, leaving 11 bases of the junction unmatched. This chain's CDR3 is CASSPVLGTVGANVLTF. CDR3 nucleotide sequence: TGTGCCAGCTCACCAGTTTTGGGGACAGTAGGAGCCAACGTCCTGACTTTC.

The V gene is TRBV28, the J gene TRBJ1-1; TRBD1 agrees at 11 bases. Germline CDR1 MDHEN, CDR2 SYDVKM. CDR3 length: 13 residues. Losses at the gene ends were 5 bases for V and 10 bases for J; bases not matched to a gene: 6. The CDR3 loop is CASSRTGGGLAFF. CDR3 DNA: TGTGCCAGCAGTAGGACAGGGGGCGGCCTAGCTTTCTTT. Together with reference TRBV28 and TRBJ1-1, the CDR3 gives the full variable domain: DVKVTQSSRYLVKRTGEKVFLECVQDMDHENMFWYRQDPGLGLRLIYFSYDVKMKEKGDIPEGYSVSREKKERFSLILESASTNQTSMYLCASSRTGGGLAFFGQGTRLTVV.

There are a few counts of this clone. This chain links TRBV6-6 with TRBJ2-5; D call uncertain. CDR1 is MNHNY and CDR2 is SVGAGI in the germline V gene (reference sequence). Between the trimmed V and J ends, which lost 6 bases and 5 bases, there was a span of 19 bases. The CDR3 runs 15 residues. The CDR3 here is CASRLSPLRSETQYF. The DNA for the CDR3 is TGTGCCAGCAGGCTCTCGCCCCTCCGGAGCGAGACCCAGTACTTC.

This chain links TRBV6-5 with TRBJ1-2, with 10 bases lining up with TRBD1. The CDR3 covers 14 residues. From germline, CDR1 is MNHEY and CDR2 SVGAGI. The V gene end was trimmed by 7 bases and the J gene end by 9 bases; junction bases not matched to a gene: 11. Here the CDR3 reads CASISTGTGVRYTF. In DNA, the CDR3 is TGTGCCAGCATCTCAACCGGGACAGGGGTGCGCTACACCTTC.

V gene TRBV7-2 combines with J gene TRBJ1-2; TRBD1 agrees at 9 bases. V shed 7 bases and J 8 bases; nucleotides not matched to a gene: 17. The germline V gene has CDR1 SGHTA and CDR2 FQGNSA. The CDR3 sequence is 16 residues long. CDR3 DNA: TGTGCCAGCACCCTTTCTGCGGGACAGGGCTTTGAAGGCTACACCTTC. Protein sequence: CASTLSAGQGFEGYTF.

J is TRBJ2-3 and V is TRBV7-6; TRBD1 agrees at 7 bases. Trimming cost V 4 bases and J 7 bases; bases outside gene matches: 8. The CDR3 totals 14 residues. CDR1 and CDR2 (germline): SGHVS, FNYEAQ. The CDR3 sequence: CASSSGTAANTQYF. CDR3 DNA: TGTGCCAGCAGCTCAGGGACAGCCGCCAATACGCAGTATTTT.

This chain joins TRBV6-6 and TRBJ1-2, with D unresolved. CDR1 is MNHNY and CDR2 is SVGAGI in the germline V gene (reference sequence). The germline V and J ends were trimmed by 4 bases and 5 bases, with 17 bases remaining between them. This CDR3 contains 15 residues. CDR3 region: CASSSGAGDRYGYTF. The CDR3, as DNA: TGTGCCAGCAGTTCAGGCGCCGGTGATCGTTATGGCTACACCTTC.

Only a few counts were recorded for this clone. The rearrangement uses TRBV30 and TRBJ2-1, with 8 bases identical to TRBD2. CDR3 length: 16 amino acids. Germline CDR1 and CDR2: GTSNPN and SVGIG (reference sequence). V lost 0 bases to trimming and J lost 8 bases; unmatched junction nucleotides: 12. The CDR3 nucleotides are TGTGCCTGGAGTGTACCCACTGGCGGGAGGAGGGATGAGCAGTTCTTC. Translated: CAWSVPTGGRRDEQFF.

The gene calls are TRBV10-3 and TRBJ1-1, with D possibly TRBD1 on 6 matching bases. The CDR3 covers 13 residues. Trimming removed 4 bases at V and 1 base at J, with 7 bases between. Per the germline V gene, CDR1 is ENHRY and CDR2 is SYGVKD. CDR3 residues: CAISATGNTEAFF. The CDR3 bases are TGTGCCATCAGTGCGACAGGGAACACTGAAGCTTTCTTT.

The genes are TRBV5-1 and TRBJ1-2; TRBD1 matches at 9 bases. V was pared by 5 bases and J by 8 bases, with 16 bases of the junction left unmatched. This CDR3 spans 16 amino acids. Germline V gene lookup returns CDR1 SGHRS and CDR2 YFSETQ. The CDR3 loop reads CASRHRDRVLLYGYTF. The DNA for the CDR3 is TGCGCCAGCAGACACCGGGACAGGGTCCTCCTCTACGGCTACACCTTC.

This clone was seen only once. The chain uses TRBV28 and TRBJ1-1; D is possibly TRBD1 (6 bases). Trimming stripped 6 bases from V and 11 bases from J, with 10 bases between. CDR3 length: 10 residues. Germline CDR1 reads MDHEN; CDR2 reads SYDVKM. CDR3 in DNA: TGTGCCAGCAGACAGGGTAGGGCTTTCTTT. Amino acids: CASRQGRAFF.

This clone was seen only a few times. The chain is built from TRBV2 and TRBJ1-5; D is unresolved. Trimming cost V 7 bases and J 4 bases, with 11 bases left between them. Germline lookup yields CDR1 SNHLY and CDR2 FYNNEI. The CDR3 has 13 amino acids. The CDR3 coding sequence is TGTGCCAGCACTTACGACACAAATCAGCCCCAGCATTTT. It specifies CASTYDTNQPQHF.

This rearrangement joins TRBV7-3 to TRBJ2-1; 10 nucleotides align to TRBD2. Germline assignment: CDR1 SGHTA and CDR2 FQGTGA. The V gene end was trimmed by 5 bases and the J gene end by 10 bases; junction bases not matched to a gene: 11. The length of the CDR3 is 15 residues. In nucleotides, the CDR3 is TGTGCCAGCAGCCTCCGAGCGGGGGGGCCGCGGGAGCAGTTCTTC. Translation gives CASSLRAGGPREQFF.

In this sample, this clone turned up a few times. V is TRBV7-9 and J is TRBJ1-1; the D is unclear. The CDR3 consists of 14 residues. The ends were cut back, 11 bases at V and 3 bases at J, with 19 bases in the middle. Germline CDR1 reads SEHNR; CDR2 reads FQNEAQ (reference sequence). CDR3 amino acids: CAGGPPFGHTEAFF. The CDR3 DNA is TGTGCCGGAGGACCCCCGTTTGGTCACACTGAAGCTTTCTTT. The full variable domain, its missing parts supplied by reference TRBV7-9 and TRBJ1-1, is DTGVSQNPRHKITKRGQNVTFRCDPISEHNRLYWYRQTLGQGPEFLTYFQNEAQLEKSRLLSDRFSAERPKGSFSTLEIQRTEQGDSAMYLCAGGPPFGHTEAFFGQGTRLTVV.

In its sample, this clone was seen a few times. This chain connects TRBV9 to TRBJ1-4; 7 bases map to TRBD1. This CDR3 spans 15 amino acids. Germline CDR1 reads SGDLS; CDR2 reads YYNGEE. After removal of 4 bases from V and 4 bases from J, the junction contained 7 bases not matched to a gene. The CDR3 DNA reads TGTGCCAGCAGCCGGGAGGGGGCGGGTAATGAAAAACTGTTTTTT. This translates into CASSREGAGNEKLFF.

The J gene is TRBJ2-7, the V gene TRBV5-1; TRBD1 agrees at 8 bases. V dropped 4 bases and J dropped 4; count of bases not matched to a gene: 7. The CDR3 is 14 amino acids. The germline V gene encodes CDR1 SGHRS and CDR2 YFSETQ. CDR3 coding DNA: TGCGCCAGCAGCGGGACAGGATGGGGTTACGAGCAGTACTTC. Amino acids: CASSGTGWGYEQYF.

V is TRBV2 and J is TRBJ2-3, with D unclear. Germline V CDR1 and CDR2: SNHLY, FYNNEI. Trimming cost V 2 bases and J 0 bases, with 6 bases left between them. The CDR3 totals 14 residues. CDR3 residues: CASSENPSTDTQYF. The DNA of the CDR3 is TGTGCCAGCAGTGAAAATCCTAGCACAGATACGCAGTATTTT. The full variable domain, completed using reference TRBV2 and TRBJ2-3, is EPEVTQTPSHQVTQMGQEVILRCVPISNHLYFYWYRQILGQKVEFLVSFYNNEISEKSEIFDDQFSVERPDGSNFTLKIRSTKLEDSAMYFCASSENPSTDTQYFGPGTRLTVL.

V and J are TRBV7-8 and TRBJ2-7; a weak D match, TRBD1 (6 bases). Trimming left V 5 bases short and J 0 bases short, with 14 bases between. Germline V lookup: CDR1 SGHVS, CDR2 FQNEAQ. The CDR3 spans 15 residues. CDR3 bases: TGTGCCAGCAGCACCCCGACAGGTCTCTCCTACGAGCAGTACTTC. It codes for CASSTPTGLSYEQYF.

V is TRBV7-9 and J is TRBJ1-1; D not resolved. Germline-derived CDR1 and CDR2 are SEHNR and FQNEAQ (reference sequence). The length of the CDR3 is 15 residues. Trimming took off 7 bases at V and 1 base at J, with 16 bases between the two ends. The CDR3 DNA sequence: TGTGCCAGCACCTCACCTACGCGGAAGAACACTGAAGCTTTCTTT. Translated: CASTSPTRKNTEAFF.

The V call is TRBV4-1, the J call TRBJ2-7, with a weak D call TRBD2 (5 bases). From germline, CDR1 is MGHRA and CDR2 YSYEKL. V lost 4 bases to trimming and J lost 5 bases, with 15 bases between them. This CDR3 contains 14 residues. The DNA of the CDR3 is TGCGCCAGCAGCCTTGAGGGCCGCGACGACGAGCAGTACTTC. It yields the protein CASSLEGRDDEQYF.

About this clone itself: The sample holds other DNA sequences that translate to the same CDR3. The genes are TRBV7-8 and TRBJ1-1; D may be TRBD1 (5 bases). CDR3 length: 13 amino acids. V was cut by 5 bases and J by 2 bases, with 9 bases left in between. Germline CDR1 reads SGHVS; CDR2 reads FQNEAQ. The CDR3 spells CASSPTVNTEAFF. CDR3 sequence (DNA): TGTGCCAGCAGCCCGACAGTAAACACTGAAGCTTTCTTT.

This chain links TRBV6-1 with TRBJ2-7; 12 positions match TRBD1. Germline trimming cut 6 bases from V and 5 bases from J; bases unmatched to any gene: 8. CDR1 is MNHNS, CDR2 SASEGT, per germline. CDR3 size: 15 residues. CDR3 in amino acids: CASRNPGTGGHEQYF. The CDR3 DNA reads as TGTGCCAGCAGAAACCCCGGGACAGGGGGCCACGAGCAGTACTTC.

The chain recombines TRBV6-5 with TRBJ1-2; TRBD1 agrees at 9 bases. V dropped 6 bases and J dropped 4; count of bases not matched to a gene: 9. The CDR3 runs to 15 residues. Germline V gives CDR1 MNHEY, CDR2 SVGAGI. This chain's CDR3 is CASRSGQGGFYGYTF. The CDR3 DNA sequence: TGTGCCAGCAGGTCGGGACAGGGTGGATTCTATGGCTACACCTTC.